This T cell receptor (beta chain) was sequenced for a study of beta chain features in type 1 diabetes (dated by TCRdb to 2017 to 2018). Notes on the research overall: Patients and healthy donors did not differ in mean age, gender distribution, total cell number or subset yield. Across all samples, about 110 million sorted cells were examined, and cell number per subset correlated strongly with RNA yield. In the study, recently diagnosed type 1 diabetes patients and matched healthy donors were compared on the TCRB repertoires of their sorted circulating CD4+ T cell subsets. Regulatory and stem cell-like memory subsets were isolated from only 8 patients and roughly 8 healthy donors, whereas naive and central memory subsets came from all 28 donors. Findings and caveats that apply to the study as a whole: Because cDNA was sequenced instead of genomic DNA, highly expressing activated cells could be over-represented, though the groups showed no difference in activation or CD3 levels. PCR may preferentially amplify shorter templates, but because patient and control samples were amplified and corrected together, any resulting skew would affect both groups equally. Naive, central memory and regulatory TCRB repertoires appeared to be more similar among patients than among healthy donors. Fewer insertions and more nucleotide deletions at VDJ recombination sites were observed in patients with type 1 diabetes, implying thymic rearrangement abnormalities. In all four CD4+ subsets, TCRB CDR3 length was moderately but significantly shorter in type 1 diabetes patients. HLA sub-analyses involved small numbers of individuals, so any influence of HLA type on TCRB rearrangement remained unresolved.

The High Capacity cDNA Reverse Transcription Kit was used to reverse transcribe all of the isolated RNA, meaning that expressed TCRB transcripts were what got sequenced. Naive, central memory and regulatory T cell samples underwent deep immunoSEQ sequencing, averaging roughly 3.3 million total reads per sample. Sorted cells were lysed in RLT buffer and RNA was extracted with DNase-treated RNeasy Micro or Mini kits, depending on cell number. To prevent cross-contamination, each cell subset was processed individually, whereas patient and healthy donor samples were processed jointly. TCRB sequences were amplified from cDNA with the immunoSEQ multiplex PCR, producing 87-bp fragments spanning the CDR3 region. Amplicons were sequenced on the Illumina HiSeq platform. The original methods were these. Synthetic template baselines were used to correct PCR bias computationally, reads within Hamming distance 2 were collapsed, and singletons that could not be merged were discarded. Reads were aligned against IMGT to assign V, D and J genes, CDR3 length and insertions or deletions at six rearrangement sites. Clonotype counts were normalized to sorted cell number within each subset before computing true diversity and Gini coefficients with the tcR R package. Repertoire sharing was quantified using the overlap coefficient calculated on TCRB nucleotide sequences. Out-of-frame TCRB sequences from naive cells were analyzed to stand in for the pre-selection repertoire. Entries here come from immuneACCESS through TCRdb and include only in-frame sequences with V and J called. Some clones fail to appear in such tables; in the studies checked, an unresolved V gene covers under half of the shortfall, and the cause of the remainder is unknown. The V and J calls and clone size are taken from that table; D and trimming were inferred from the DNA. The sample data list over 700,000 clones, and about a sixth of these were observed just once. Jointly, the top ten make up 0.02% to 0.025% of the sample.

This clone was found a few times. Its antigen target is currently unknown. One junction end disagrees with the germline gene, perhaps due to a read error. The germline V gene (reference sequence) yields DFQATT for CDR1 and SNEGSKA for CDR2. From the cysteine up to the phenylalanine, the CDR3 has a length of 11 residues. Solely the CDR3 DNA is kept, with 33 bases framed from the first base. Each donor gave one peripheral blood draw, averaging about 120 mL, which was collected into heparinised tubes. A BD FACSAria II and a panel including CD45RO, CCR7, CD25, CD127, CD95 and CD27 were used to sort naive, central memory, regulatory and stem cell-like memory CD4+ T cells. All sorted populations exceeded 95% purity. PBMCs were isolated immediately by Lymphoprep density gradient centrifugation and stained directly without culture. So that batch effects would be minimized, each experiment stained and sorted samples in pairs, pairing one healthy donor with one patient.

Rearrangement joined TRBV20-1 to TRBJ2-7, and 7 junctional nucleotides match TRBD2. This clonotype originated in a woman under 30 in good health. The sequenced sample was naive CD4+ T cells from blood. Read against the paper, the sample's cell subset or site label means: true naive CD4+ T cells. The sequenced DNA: TGCAGTGCGCCTTTCAGACTAGCTGCAACATTC. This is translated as CSAPFRLAATF.